Listed below are T cell receptor beta chains from one sample, sequenced in a study of blood T cell repertoires in COVID-19. Produced via immunoSEQ multiplex PCR; TCRdb's table is partial and in-frame only. Here the sample spans more than 120,000 clones, approximately 86% being singletons. The source material was peripheral blood. These receptor sequences come from a woman in her forties or fifties with acute or convalescent COVID-19. Both conserved end residues are part of each CDR3. The D gene is left open where the match is weak. Expanded clones are given a class, and other clones once, few, many or no size at all.

abundance	d_gene	len	v_gene	j_gene	CDR3nt	CDR3aa
.	.	15	TRBV4-1	TRBJ2-7	TGCGCCAGCAGCCAAGATTTGGGCTTCTCCTACGAGCAGTACTTC	CASSQDLGFSYEQYF
.	.	16	TRBV4-1	TRBJ1-4	TGCGCCAGCAGCCAAGACAGGGCTGTAGGTCATGAAAAACTGTTTTTT	CASSQDRAVGHEKLFF
.	.	14	TRBV30	TRBJ1-5	TGTGCCTGGAGTGTAAGGGGTCTGGGACAGCCCCAGCATTTT	CAWSVRGLGQPQHF
.	.	16	TRBV11-2	TRBJ2-1	TGTGCCAGCAGCTTAGTGGTCATCAGCTCCTACAATGAGCAGTTCTTC	CASSLVVISSYNEQFF
few	.	14	TRBV5-1	TRBJ1-5	TGCGCCAGCAGCCCATTTCCGGGTCACCAGCCCCAGCATTTT	CASSPFPGHQPQHF
.	.	12	TRBV7-2	TRBJ2-1	TGTGCCAACGGACAGACCTACAATGAGCAGTTCTTC	CANGQTYNEQFF
.	TRBD1	17	TRBV19	TRBJ2-6	TGTGCCAGTACCAAGGACAGGGGGCAGGCTGGGGCCAACGTCCTGACTTTC	CASTKDRGQAGANVLTF
.	.	14	TRBV5-4	TRBJ1-1	TGTGCCAGCGATACCAGGGGTTCGAACACTGAAGCTTTCTTT	CASDTRGSNTEAFF
once	TRBD2	16	TRBV3-1/TRBV3-2	TRBJ2-1	TGTGCCAGCAGCCAAGATGTAGTAGCGGGGTACAATGAGCAGTTCTTC	CASSQDVVAGYNEQFF
few	TRBD1	14	TRBV30	TRBJ1-5	TGTGCCTGGAGTGGAGACAGGGACAATCAGCCCCAGCATTTT	CAWSGDRDNQPQHF
.	.	14	TRBV24-1	TRBJ2-1	TGTGCCACCAGTGATACGGGACTGTACAATGAGCAGTTCTTC	CATSDTGLYNEQFF
.	TRBD2	16	TRBV24-1	TRBJ2-3	TGTGCCACCAGTGATCCCAGCGGGAGGGAGACAGATACGCAGTATTTT	CATSDPSGRETDTQYF
.	.	11	TRBV30	TRBJ1-2	TGTGCCTGGGGGGCAGGGGAAGGCTACACCTTC	CAWGAGEGYTF
.	TRBD2	15	TRBV7-3	TRBJ2-7	TGTGCCAGCAGCTCCGGGACTAGCGGCGCCTACGAGCAGTACTTC	CASSSGTSGAYEQYF
.	TRBD1	14	TRBV18	TRBJ1-3	TGTGCCAGCTCACCGGACAGGGGAGGAAACACCATATATTTT	CASSPDRGGNTIYF
.	.	15	TRBV19	TRBJ1-5	TGTGCCAGTAGTCCGACAGTCTATAGCAATCAGCCCCAGCATTTT	CASSPTVYSNQPQHF
few	.	16	TRBV9	TRBJ1-2	TGTGCCAGCAGCGTAGGTTCCGGAGGGCAGAGCTATGGCTACACCTTC	CASSVGSGGQSYGYTF
.	TRBD1	16	TRBV5-1	TRBJ2-2	TGCGCCAGCAGCACCTCGGACAGGGGCAACACCGGGGAGCTGTTTTTT	CASSTSDRGNTGELFF
.	TRBD2	14	TRBV7-3	TRBJ2-5	TGTGCCAGCAGCCGTAGCGGGAGCCAAGAGACCCAGTACTTC	CASSRSGSQETQYF
.	.	16	TRBV27	TRBJ1-6	TGTGCCAGCAGTTTAAAGGGAGGCCTAAATAATTCACCCCTCCACTTT	CASSLKGGLNNSPLHF
.	.	14	TRBV7-9	TRBJ2-5	TGTGCCAGCAGCTTAGTAGCAGGGGAAGGGACCCAGTACTTC	CASSLVAGEGTQYF
.	TRBD1	14	TRBV2	TRBJ1-2	TGTGCCAGCATGAGACAGGGGGAGAGTTATGGCTACACCTTC	CASMRQGESYGYTF
.	.	15	TRBV27	TRBJ1-5	TGTGCCAGCAGTAGACAGGAATATAGCAATCAGCCCCAGCATTTT	CASSRQEYSNQPQHF
.	.	13	TRBV5-1	TRBJ1-3	TGCGCCAGCAGCTTCTCTCGTGGAAACACCATATATTTT	CASSFSRGNTIYF
.	.	16	TRBV4-2	TRBJ1-1	TGTGCCAGCAGCCAAGAGGAGGGGATCGTCAGCGCTGAAGCTTTCTTT	CASSQEEGIVSAEAFF
.	TRBD1	15	TRBV18	TRBJ1-4	TGTGCCAGCTCGCGCACAGGGGGAGCTAATGAAAAACTGTTTTTT	CASSRTGGANEKLFF
.	.	14	TRBV19	TRBJ2-1	TGTGCCAGTAGTATATTGGTCCTAGCGAATGAGCAGTTCTTC	CASSILVLANEQFF
.	.	14	TRBV18	TRBJ2-1	TGTGCCAGCTCACCACCGGTCCAGGCGAATGAGCAGTTCTTC	CASSPPVQANEQFF
.	.	15	TRBV6-5	TRBJ1-5	TGTGCCAGCAGTTTTGGAGTACATAGCAATCAGCCCCAGCATTTT	CASSFGVHSNQPQHF
.	TRBD1	15	TRBV9	TRBJ1-6	TGTGCCAGCAGCACCCTGACAGGGGGCGATTCACCCCTCCACTTT	CASSTLTGGDSPLHF
.	TRBD2	15	TRBV11-3	TRBJ2-3	TGTGCCAGCAGCTTAGCGGGGGGGACATCAGATACGCAGTATTTT	CASSLAGGTSDTQYF
.	.	15	TRBV20-1	TRBJ1-6	TGCAGTGCTAGTTCAGGGCAGGCTTACAATTCACCCCTCCACTTT	CSASSGQAYNSPLHF
.	.	16	TRBV11-3	TRBJ2-3	TGTGCCAGCAGCCCTATGTGGGGAGCGGGCACAGATACGCAGTATTTT	CASSPMWGAGTDTQYF
.	.	15	TRBV23-1	TRBJ1-2	TGCGCCAGCAGTCGCGTCCAGGGCTCACCCTATGGCTACACCTTC	CASSRVQGSPYGYTF
.	.	14	TRBV27	TRBJ2-7	TGTGCCAGCAGTCATCCTCACGGTGACTACGAGCAGTACTTC	CASSHPHGDYEQYF
.	TRBD1	13	TRBV7-2	TRBJ1-2	TGTGCCAGCAGCCGGGACAGTGTCTATGGCTACACCTTC	CASSRDSVYGYTF
.	TRBD1	14	TRBV5-1	TRBJ2-7	TGCGCCAGCAGCTCTCCGGCGGCCAGGGGGGAGCAGTACTTC	CASSSPAARGEQYF
.	.	11	TRBV20-1	TRBJ2-3	TGCAGTGCTGGCCCGGGAGATACGCAGTATTTT	CSAGPGDTQYF
.	TRBD1	14	TRBV9	TRBJ1-2	TGTGCCAGCAGCGTGGACAGGGGGGACTATGGCTACACCTTC	CASSVDRGDYGYTF
.	.	15	TRBV6-5	TRBJ1-2	TGTGCCAGCAGTTCTCTCAGAAGTTTGGACTATGGCTACACCTTC	CASSSLRSLDYGYTF